This passage covers 12 T cell receptor beta chains from one sample sequenced in a study of blood T cell repertoires in COVID-19. TCRdb's copy holds only in-frame clones and misses some; the assay was immunoSEQ multiplex PCR. The data contain 110,000 to 150,000 clones, 70% to 90% of them seen just once; the ten biggest clones take up around 5%. Sequencing was performed on peripheral blood. These TCRs come from a human donor in a cohort sampled during active COVID-19.

The CDR3: CASSNSGNNEQFF. The CDR3 nucleotides are TGTGCCAGCAGCAATAGCGGGAACAATGAGCAGTTCTTC. The chain recombines TRBV18 with TRBJ2-1; 8 positions match TRBD2. The V and J ends lost 8 bases and 5 bases, in that order; junction bases with no gene match: 5. CDR1 KGHSH and CDR2 LQKENI come from the germline V gene. The CDR3 runs 13 residues.

This sequence joins TRBV5-6 and TRBJ1-2; D not certain. V was clipped by 2 bases and J by 7 bases, with 12 bases between them. Germline CDR1 reads SGHDT; CDR2 reads YYEEEE. This CDR3 region has 13 residues. The chain's CDR3 is CASSLIGFVGYTF. The CDR3 DNA is TGTGCCAGCAGCTTAATCGGTTTTGTTGGCTACACCTTC.

The chain has TRBV9 and TRBJ1-2, with 9 bases identical to TRBD1. CDR1 and CDR2 from the germline V gene are SGDLS and YYNGEE. The CDR3 contains 15 residues. Unmatched junction bases numbered 8, after V lost 0 bases and J lost 8 bases. For the CDR3, the DNA is TGTGCCAGCAGCGTAGAGGCGGGACAGGGAATCGGCTACACCTTC. Amino acids: CASSVEAGQGIGYTF.

In nucleotides, the CDR3 is TGTGCCAGCAGTTTGGGCCAAGGAACTAATGAAAAACTGTTTTTT. Translated, it gives CASSLGQGTNEKLFF. The J gene is TRBJ1-4, the V gene TRBV28; D not resolved. V lost 3 bases to trimming and J lost 1 base, with 9 bases between them. Germline V gene data show CDR1 as MDHEN and CDR2 as SYDVKM. The CDR3 is made up of 15 amino acids.

The chain combines TRBV29-1 with TRBJ2-3; 10 nucleotides align to TRBD2. Trimming took 2 bases from V and 5 from J; bases not matched to a gene: 4. Germline lookup yields CDR1 SQVTM and CDR2 ANQGSEA. The CDR3 extends over 14 amino acids. This CDR3 is CSVEYLAGVDTQYF. CDR3 in DNA: TGCAGCGTTGAATACCTAGCGGGAGTAGATACGCAGTATTTT.

The chain is built from TRBV2 and TRBJ1-3, with no clear D. The ends were cut back, 6 bases at V and 7 bases at J, with 13 bases in the middle. Germline-derived CDR1 and CDR2 are SNHLY and FYNNEI. CDR3 size: 13 residues. Here the CDR3 DNA reads TGTGCCAGCAGACTCCAAAAGATCAACACCATATATTTT. Protein product: CASRLQKINTIYF.

The CDR3 here is CASRKRDRAFSGANVLTF. The CDR3 DNA sequence: TGTGCCAGTAGGAAACGGGACAGGGCTTTCTCTGGGGCCAACGTCCTGACTTTC. This chain uses TRBV19 with TRBJ2-6, with 9 bases identical to TRBD1. CDR1 is LNHDA and CDR2 is SQIVND in the germline V gene (reference sequence). V gave up 6 bases and J gave up 0 bases; unmatched junction bases: 9. This CDR3 region has 18 residues.

This chain links TRBV7-2 with TRBJ2-7, with a tentative D call TRBD2 (5 bases). The ends were cut back, 4 bases at V and 7 bases at J, with 14 bases in the middle. The CDR3 has 13 residues. The germline CDR1 and CDR2 sequences are SGHTA and FQGNSA. The CDR3 loop is CASSWTDTREQYF. Here the CDR3 DNA reads TGTGCCAGCAGCTGGACTGACACAAGGGAGCAGTACTTC.

The rearrangement joins TRBV4-2 to TRBJ2-5; D perhaps matches TRBD2 (6 bases). V gave up 2 bases and J gave up 5 bases, with 15 bases separating them. The CDR3 length is 15 residues. Germline CDR1 LGHNA, CDR2 YNFKEQ. The CDR3 DNA follows: TGTGCCAGCAGCCAAACTGGAGGGGTGGGGGAGACCCAGTACTTC. Its protein product is CASSQTGGVGETQYF.

This clone was seen just once. This rearrangement joins TRBV5-5 to TRBJ1-5; D perhaps matches TRBD1 (5 bases). The CDR3 totals 15 residues. V lost 0 bases and J lost 5, with 12 bases in between. Germline V gives CDR1 SGHKS, CDR2 YYEKEE (reference sequence). The CDR3 is CASSLAARVDQPQHF. For the CDR3, the DNA is TGTGCCAGCAGCTTGGCAGCCAGGGTAGATCAGCCCCAGCATTTT.

This chain links TRBV9 with TRBJ2-2; no clear D. CDR3 length: 15 residues. Trimming took 3 bases from V and 2 from J, leaving 11 bases between them. Germline V lookup: CDR1 SGDLS, CDR2 YYNGEE. CDR3 sequence (DNA): TGTGCCAGCAGCGATCGAGGCCACAACACCGGGGAGCTGTTTTTT. This translates into CASSDRGHNTGELFF.

The J gene is TRBJ2-7, the V gene TRBV7-9; D is unclear. The CDR3 runs 13 residues. Looked up from germline, CDR1 is SEHNR and CDR2 is FQNEAQ (reference sequence). V was cut by 3 bases and J by 1 base, with 7 bases left in between. The CDR3 DNA reads as TGTGCCAGCAGCTTCCTGGAGTCCTACGAGCAGTACTTC. Translated: CASSFLESYEQYF.